Listed below are T cell receptor beta chains from one sample, sequenced in a study of blood T cells in healthy people across ages. TCRdb recomputed calls from the 5' RACE reads with MiXCR, one row per CDR3 protein. Here the sample spans about 830,000 distinct CDR3 sequences, 58% being singletons. The sequencing sample was made of blood. Receptors originate from a man between 25 and 39 years old in good health. Both conserved end residues are part of each CDR3. The order of the fields is CDR3 DNA, CDR3 protein, V gene, J gene, clone size, D gene, CDR3 length. D genes are given only for firm matches. Size tells how often a clone was seen (once, few, many) or the class of an expanded clone, and some rows leave it out.

DNA: TGCAGTGCTCCGGGACTAGCGGGAGGCTGGGATACGCAGTATTTT; CDR3: CSAPGLAGGWDTQYF; V: TRBV20-1; J: TRBJ2-3; size: -; D: TRBD2; length: 15
DNA: TGCGCCAGCACCGAGGACTCAGCTAACTATGGCTACACCTTC; CDR3: CASTEDSANYGYTF; V: TRBV5-1; J: TRBJ1-2; size: -; D: -; length: 14
DNA: TGCGCCAGCAGCTTGGGTCAACGGCGCGAGCAGTACTTC; CDR3: CASSLGQRREQYF; V: TRBV5-1; J: TRBJ2-7; size: -; D: -; length: 13
DNA: TGCGCCAGCAGCCAAGGGTACCAGGGGATCTACGAGCAGTACTTC; CDR3: CASSQGYQGIYEQYF; V: TRBV4-3; J: TRBJ2-7; size: -; D: -; length: 15
DNA: TGCAGTGCTAGACCCGAGACTAGCGGGAGAGGCAATGAGCAGTACTTC; CDR3: CSARPETSGRGNEQYF; V: TRBV20-1; J: TRBJ2-7; size: once; D: TRBD2; length: 16
DNA: TGTGCCAGCAGTGGCCGGGACAGGGGAGGATCACCCCTCCACTTT; CDR3: CASSGRDRGGSPLHF; V: TRBV7-2; J: TRBJ1-6; size: -; D: TRBD1; length: 15
DNA: TGCGCCAGCAGCTCAACCCCCCCTGGGGGGGCCCCAGATACGCAGTATTTT; CDR3: CASSSTPPGGAPDTQYF; V: TRBV5-1; J: TRBJ2-3; size: -; D: -; length: 17
DNA: TGTGCCGCTGGTCTTCGGCTGGAGCAGTACTTC; CDR3: CAAGLRLEQYF; V: TRBV21-1; J: TRBJ2-7; size: -; D: -; length: 11
DNA: TGCAGTGCTAGAAGCCCTAGCGGGGAGAGAGAGACCCAGTACTTC; CDR3: CSARSPSGERETQYF; V: TRBV20-1; J: TRBJ2-5; size: -; D: TRBD2; length: 15
DNA: TGTGCCAGCAGCTTGGGGGGAGGGACGACCTACAATGAGCAGTTCTTC; CDR3: CASSLGGGTTYNEQFF; V: TRBV7-7; J: TRBJ2-1; size: few; D: TRBD2; length: 16
DNA: TGTGCCAGCAGCTTAAGGGGACAGCATGAGCAGTTCTTC; CDR3: CASSLRGQHEQFF; V: TRBV13; J: TRBJ2-1; size: -; D: TRBD1; length: 13
DNA: TGTGCCAGCAGCAAAGAGGGAGACGGGATTTATGGCTACACCTTC; CDR3: CASSKEGDGIYGYTF; V: TRBV6-1; J: TRBJ1-2; size: -; D: -; length: 15
DNA: TGTGCCATCGCTCAGGACTCAGATACGCAGTATTTT; CDR3: CAIAQDSDTQYF; V: TRBV10-3; J: TRBJ2-3; size: few; D: -; length: 12
DNA: TGTGCCAGCAGCGTAGCAGCAGGAGGGGCCCTTTACGAGCAGTACTTC; CDR3: CASSVAAGGALYEQYF; V: TRBV9; J: TRBJ2-7; size: -; D: -; length: 16
DNA: TGTGCCAGCCGACCGACTAGCGGTTCCACAGATACGCAGTATTTT; CDR3: CASRPTSGSTDTQYF; V: TRBV5-5; J: TRBJ2-3; size: few; D: TRBD2; length: 15
DNA: TGTGCCAGCAGCGTAGATTGGGATCAGCCCCAGCATTTT; CDR3: CASSVDWDQPQHF; V: TRBV9; J: TRBJ1-5; size: -; D: -; length: 13
DNA: TGTGCCAGCAGCCCGAGACTCTTCCCAGGGGGAGATACGCAGTATTTT; CDR3: CASSPRLFPGGDTQYF; V: TRBV7-9; J: TRBJ2-3; size: -; D: TRBD1; length: 16
DNA: TGTGCCAGCAGCAACAAGGGACACATTGAAGCTTTCTTT; CDR3: CASSNKGHIEAFF; V: TRBV14; J: TRBJ1-1; size: -; D: -; length: 13
DNA: TGTGCCAGCAGCTCGGCCGGGACAGGGATTAATGAGCAGTTCTTC; CDR3: CASSSAGTGINEQFF; V: TRBV7-8; J: TRBJ2-1; size: -; D: TRBD1; length: 15
DNA: TGTGCCAGCAGGCAACATCCGGGACTAGGGACCTACGAGCAGTACTTC; CDR3: CASRQHPGLGTYEQYF; V: TRBV2; J: TRBJ2-7; size: -; D: TRBD2; length: 16
DNA: TGCAGTGCTACCGAACAGACAGCTAACTATGGCTACACCTTC; CDR3: CSATEQTANYGYTF; V: TRBV20-1; J: TRBJ1-2; size: -; D: -; length: 14
DNA: TGCAGCGTTGCCCCCGGACTAGCGGACATAGAGCAGTTCTTC; CDR3: CSVAPGLADIEQFF; V: TRBV29-1; J: TRBJ2-1; size: -; D: TRBD2; length: 14
DNA: TGCAGCGTTGGAGGTGGGGACCGTGGCTACACCTTC; CDR3: CSVGGGDRGYTF; V: TRBV29-1; J: TRBJ1-2; size: -; D: -; length: 12
DNA: TGTGCCACCAGCAGAGGCATACAGGAACTAAATGAAAAACTGTTTTTT; CDR3: CATSRGIQELNEKLFF; V: TRBV15; J: TRBJ1-4; size: -; D: -; length: 16
DNA: TGTGCCAGCAGCTTATGGGAAGGACGCTTGTATTTT; CDR3: CASSLWEGRLYF; V: TRBV7-9; J: TRBJ2-3; size: -; D: -; length: 12
DNA: TGTGCCAGCAGGACTAGCGGGATGTACTCTGGGGCCAACGTCCTGACTTTC; CDR3: CASRTSGMYSGANVLTF; V: TRBV28; J: TRBJ2-6; size: -; D: TRBD2; length: 17
DNA: TGTGCCAGCAGCTTAGTTGCGGGCGGCTATGGCTACACCTTC; CDR3: CASSLVAGGYGYTF; V: TRBV7-8; J: TRBJ1-2; size: once; D: -; length: 14
DNA: TGCAGCGTTGTTGGCGGGACTAGGACTAATGAAAAACTGTTTTTT; CDR3: CSVVGGTRTNEKLFF; V: TRBV29-1; J: TRBJ1-4; size: -; D: -; length: 15
DNA: TGCAGTGCTAGAGAGGTGGCGGGACCTACCTACGAGCAGTACTTC; CDR3: CSAREVAGPTYEQYF; V: TRBV20-1; J: TRBJ2-7; size: -; D: -; length: 15
DNA: TGTGCCAGCAGTATGGGGAATGCCCCGACCGATCAGCCCCAGCATTTT; CDR3: CASSMGNAPTDQPQHF; V: TRBV6-5; J: TRBJ1-5; size: -; D: -; length: 16
DNA: TGCAGCGTTGGGAGCAAAGACGGGCAGTACTTC; CDR3: CSVGSKDGQYF; V: TRBV29-1; J: TRBJ2-7; size: few; D: -; length: 11
DNA: TGTGCCAGCTCACGAGACGGTAGCCAAGAGACCCAGTACTTC; CDR3: CASSRDGSQETQYF; V: TRBV18; J: TRBJ2-5; size: -; D: -; length: 14
DNA: TGCGCCAGCAGCTCATCTTCGGTCGGGAACATTCAGTACTTC; CDR3: CASSSSSVGNIQYF; V: TRBV5-1; J: TRBJ2-4; size: -; D: -; length: 14
DNA: TGTGCCAGCAGCCGGGTGGACGAGCAGTACTTC; CDR3: CASSRVDEQYF; V: TRBV7-2; J: TRBJ2-7; size: many; D: -; length: 11
DNA: TGCAGTGCTAGACGGGCAGACGGGGCCAACGTCCTGACTTTC; CDR3: CSARRADGANVLTF; V: TRBV20-1; J: TRBJ2-6; size: -; D: -; length: 14
DNA: TGTGCCAGCAGCTTGATGGCGTGGGACAGGACCATTCAGTACTTC; CDR3: CASSLMAWDRTIQYF; V: TRBV5-8; J: TRBJ2-4; size: few; D: TRBD1; length: 15
DNA: TGCAGCGTTGAAGAGATCTCAGGGACTGGCTACACCTTC; CDR3: CSVEEISGTGYTF; V: TRBV29-1; J: TRBJ1-2; size: -; D: -; length: 13
DNA: TGTGCCATCAGTGAGTCGGCAGGGGGTTCCTACGAGCAGTACTTC; CDR3: CAISESAGGSYEQYF; V: TRBV10-3; J: TRBJ2-7; size: few; D: TRBD1; length: 15
DNA: TGCAGTGCTAGAGATTCAGCGGGATTATACAATGAGCAGTTCTTC; CDR3: CSARDSAGLYNEQFF; V: TRBV20-1; J: TRBJ2-1; size: -; D: TRBD2; length: 15
DNA: TGTGCCAGCAGCTTATGGGGATCGAGCTCCTACGAGCAGTACTTC; CDR3: CASSLWGSSSYEQYF; V: TRBV7-8; J: TRBJ2-7; size: few; D: -; length: 15
DNA: TGTGCCAGCAGTTACTCCGGGCTGCGCACAGATGATGAGCAGTTCTTC; CDR3: CASSYSGLRTDDEQFF; V: TRBV6-5; J: TRBJ2-1; size: few; D: -; length: 16
DNA: TGCGCCAGCAGCGCCTCCAGGCCTAACGAGCAGTTCTTC; CDR3: CASSASRPNEQFF; V: TRBV4-3; J: TRBJ2-1; size: -; D: -; length: 13
DNA: TGCAGTGCTCAACGCGGGGGGGATTACAATGAGCAGTTCTTC; CDR3: CSAQRGGDYNEQFF; V: TRBV20-1; J: TRBJ2-1; size: -; D: TRBD2; length: 14
DNA: TGTGCCAGCAGTTTACAAGCGGGACGGCTCCAAGAGACCCAGTACTTC; CDR3: CASSLQAGRLQETQYF; V: TRBV28; J: TRBJ2-5; size: few; D: TRBD2; length: 16
DNA: TGTGCCAGCAGTGAAGGACATGGACCGAGTACAGATACGCAGTATTTT; CDR3: CASSEGHGPSTDTQYF; V: TRBV6-1; J: TRBJ2-3; size: -; D: -; length: 16
DNA: TGTGCCAGCAGCGTCGGGACAGGGGGGACAGATACGCAGTATTTT; CDR3: CASSVGTGGTDTQYF; V: TRBV9; J: TRBJ2-3; size: -; D: TRBD1; length: 15